This record covers a single TCR beta chain. This entry comes from a study of cytomegalovirus exposure and HLA in healthy donors. The CDR3 contains 14 residues. With 3 bases removed from V and 3 bases from J, the gap between germline ends came to 9 bases. Germline assignment: CDR1 MNHEY and CDR2 SMNVEV (reference sequence). The protocol was immunoSEQ multiplex PCR, while the TCRdb copy is restricted to in-frame clones and leaves out a portion. This table holds roughly 120,000 clones, 89% found once. J is TRBJ2-1 and V is TRBV27, with a weak D call TRBD2 (6 bases). Input material: PBMCs. The source of this sequence is a man aged 25 to 40 in good health and CMV-seronegative. The CDR3 spells CASSFAGNYNEQFF. The CDR3 coding sequence is TGTGCCAGCAGTTTTGCGGGAAACTACAATGAGCAGTTCTTC.